This T cell receptor beta chain stems from a study of cytomegalovirus exposure and HLA in healthy donors. Study-level points and caveats: A later analysis associated 15,000 or so TCR beta sequences with HLA alleles at a 0.05 false discovery rate.

The PCR had 60 Vbeta and 13 Jbeta primers. TCRdb keeps only in-frame clones here, not all; method: immunoSEQ multiplex PCR. The table shows more than 85,000 clones, with approximately 84% occurring only once. For this clone: Its specificity is not known.

The sequencing sample was made of PBMCs. This receptor was obtained from a male donor in good health and CMV-seronegative.

This CDR3 is CASSLAQAGEQFF. Written as DNA, the CDR3 is TGTGCCAGCAGCTTAGCTCAGGCGGGGGAGCAGTTCTTC. The chain carries TRBV7-9 and TRBJ2-1; maybe TRBD2 (6 bases). Deletions cut 0 bases from V and 10 bases from J, with 10 bases between. Germline lookup yields CDR1 SEHNR and CDR2 FQNEAQ (reference sequence). The CDR3 consists of 13 residues.